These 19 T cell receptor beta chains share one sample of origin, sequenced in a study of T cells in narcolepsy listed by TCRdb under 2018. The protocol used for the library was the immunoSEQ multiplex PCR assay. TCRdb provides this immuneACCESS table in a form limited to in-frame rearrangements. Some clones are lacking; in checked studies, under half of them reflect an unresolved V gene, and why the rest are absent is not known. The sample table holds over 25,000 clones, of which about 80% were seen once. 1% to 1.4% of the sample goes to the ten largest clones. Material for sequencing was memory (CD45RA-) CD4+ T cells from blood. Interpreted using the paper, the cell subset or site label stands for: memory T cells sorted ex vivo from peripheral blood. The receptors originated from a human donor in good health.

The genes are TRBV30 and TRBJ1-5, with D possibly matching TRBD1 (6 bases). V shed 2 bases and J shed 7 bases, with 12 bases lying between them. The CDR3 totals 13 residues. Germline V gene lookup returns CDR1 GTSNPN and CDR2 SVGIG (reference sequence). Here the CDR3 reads CAWSSGARQPQHF. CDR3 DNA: TGTGCCTGGAGTTCGGGGGCTCGGCAGCCCCAGCATTTT.

This CDR3 reads CASSQPSGGSGNTIYF. Written as DNA, the CDR3 is TGTGCCAGCAGCCAACCTTCCGGGGGATCTGGAAACACCATATATTTT. V and J are TRBV4-2 and TRBJ1-3; D may be TRBD1 (5 bases). The V gene's germline CDR1 is LGHNA and CDR2 YNFKEQ. The V end lost 2 bases, the J end lost 1 base, and 12 bases lay between the germline ends. The CDR3 totals 16 residues.

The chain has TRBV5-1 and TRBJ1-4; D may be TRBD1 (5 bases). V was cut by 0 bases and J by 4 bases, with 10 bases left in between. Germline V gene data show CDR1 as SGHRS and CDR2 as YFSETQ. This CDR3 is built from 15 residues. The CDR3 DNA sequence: TGCGCCAGCAGCTTGGCGGGGGTTAGTAATGAAAAACTGTTTTTT. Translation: CASSLAGVSNEKLFF.

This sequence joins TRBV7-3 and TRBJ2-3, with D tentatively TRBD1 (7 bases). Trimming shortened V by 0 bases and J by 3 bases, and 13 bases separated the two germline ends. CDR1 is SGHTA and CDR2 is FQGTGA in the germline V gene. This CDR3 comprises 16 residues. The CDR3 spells CASSLTPTGTTDTQYF. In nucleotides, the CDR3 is TGTGCCAGCAGCTTAACCCCGACAGGGACTACAGATACGCAGTATTTT.

In DNA, the CDR3 is TGTGCCACAGGGACAGGGGGCAGTAGCACAGATACGCAGTATTTT. It specifies CATGTGGSSTDTQYF. J is TRBJ2-3 and V is TRBV5-4; TRBD1 agrees at 12 bases. With 9 bases clipped from V and 0 bases from J, the junction kept 5 bases outside the gene matches. CDR1 and CDR2 (germline): SGHNT, YYREEE (reference sequence). CDR3 size: 15 residues.

CDR3 DNA sequence: TGTGCCTGGAGTGTACTGGGAGGGCCAGATACGCAGTATTTT. Translating gives CAWSVLGGPDTQYF. V is TRBV30 and J is TRBJ2-3; 7 bases line up with TRBD2. With 0 bases clipped from V and 4 bases from J, the junction kept 4 bases outside the gene matches. CDR1 GTSNPN and CDR2 SVGIG come from the germline V gene (reference sequence). This CDR3 is built from 14 residues.

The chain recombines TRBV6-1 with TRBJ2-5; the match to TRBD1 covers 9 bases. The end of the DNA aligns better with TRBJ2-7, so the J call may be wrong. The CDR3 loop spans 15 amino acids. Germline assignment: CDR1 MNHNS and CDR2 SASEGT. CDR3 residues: CASSEAGTGRNEQYF. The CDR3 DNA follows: TGTGCCAGCAGTGAAGCGGGGACAGGGCGGAACGAGCAGTACTTC.

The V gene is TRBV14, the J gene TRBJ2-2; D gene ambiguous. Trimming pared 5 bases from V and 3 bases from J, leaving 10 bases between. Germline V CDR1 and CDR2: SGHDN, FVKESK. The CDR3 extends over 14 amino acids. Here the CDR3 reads CASSRSRDTGELFF. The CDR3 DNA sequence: TGTGCCAGCAGCAGGAGCAGAGACACCGGGGAGCTGTTTTTT.

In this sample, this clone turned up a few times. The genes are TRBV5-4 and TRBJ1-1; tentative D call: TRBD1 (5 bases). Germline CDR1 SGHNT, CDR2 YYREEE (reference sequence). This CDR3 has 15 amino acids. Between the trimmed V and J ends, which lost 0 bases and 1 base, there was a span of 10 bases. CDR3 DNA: TGTGCCAGCAGCTTGGGGGTGAGGGGGAACACTGAAGCTTTCTTT. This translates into CASSLGVRGNTEAFF.

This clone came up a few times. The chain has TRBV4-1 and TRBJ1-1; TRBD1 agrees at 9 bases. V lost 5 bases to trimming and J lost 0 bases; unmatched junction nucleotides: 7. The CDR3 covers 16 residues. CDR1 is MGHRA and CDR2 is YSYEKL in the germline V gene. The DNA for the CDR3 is TGCGCCAGCAGCGAAAGGGACAGGGCCATGAACACTGAAGCTTTCTTT. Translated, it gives CASSERDRAMNTEAFF.

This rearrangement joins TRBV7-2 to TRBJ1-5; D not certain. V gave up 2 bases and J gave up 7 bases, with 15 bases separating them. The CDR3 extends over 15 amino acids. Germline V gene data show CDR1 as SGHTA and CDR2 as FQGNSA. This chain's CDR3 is CASSLYGEVSQPQHF. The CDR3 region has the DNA TGTGCCAGCAGCTTATATGGAGAAGTGAGCCAGCCCCAGCATTTT.

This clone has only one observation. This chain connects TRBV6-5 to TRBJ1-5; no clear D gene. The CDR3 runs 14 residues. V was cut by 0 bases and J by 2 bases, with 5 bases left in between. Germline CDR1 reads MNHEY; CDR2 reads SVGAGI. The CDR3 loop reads CASSYSAGNQPQHF. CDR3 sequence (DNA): TGTGCCAGCAGTTACTCAGCAGGCAATCAGCCCCAGCATTTT.

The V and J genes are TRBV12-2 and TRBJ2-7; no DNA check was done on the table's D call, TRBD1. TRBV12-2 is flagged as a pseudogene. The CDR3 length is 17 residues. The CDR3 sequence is CASRLVSETVYFYEQYF. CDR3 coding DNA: TGTGCAAGTCGCTTAGTCTCGGAGACAGTTTACTTCTACGAGCAGTACTTC.

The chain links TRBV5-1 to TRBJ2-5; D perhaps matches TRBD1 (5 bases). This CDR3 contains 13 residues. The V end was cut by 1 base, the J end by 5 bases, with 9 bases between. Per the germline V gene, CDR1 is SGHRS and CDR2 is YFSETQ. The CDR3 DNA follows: TGCGCCAGCAGCTTGATCAGGGATGAGACCCAGTACTTC. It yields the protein CASSLIRDETQYF.

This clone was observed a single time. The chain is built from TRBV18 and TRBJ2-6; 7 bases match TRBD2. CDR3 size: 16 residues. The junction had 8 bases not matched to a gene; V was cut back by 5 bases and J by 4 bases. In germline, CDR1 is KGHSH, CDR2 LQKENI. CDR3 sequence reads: CASSFSAGDGANVLTF. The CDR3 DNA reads TGTGCCAGCTCATTTTCTGCGGGGGACGGGGCCAACGTCCTGACTTTC. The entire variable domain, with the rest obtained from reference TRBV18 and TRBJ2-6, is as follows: NAGVMQNPRHLVRRRGQEARLRCSPMKGHSHVYWYRQLPEEGLKFMVYLQKENIIDESGMPKERFSAEFPKEGPSILRIQQVVRGDSAAYFCASSFSAGDGANVLTFGAGSRLTVL.

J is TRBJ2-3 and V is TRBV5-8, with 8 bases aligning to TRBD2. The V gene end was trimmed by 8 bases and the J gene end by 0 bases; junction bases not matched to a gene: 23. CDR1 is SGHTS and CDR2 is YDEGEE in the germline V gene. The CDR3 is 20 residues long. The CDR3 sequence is CASPQQLGDGGALSTDTQYF. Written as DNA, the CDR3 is TGTGCCAGTCCACAGCAGCTTGGCGACGGGGGGGCCTTGAGCACAGATACGCAGTATTTT.

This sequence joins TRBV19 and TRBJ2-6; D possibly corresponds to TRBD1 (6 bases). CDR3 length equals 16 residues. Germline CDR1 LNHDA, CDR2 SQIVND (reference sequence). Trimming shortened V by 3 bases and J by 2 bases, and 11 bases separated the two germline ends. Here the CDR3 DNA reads TGTGCCAGTAGTATGGGAACAGGGACTGGGGCCAACGTCCTGACTTTC. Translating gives CASSMGTGTGANVLTF.

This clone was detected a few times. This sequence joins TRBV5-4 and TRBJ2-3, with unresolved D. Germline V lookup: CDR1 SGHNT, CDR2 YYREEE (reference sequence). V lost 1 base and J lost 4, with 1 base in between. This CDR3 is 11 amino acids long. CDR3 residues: CASSLSDTQYF. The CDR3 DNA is TGTGCCAGCAGCTTGTCAGATACGCAGTATTTT.

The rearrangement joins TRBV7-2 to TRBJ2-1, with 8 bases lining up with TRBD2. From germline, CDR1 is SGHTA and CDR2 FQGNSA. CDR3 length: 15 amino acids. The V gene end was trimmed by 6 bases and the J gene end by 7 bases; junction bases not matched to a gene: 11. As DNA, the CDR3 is TGTGCCAGCAGACTGAGCGGGAGATCAGGGAATGAGCAGTTCTTC. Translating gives CASRLSGRSGNEQFF.